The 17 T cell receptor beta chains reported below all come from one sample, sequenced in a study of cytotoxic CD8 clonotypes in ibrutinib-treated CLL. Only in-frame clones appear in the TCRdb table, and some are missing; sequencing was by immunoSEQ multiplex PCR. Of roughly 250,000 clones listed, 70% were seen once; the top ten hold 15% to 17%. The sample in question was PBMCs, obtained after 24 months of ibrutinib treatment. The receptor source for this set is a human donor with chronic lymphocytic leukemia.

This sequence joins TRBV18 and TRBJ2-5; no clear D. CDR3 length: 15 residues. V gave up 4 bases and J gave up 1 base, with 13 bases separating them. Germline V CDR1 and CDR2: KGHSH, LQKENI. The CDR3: CASSLGPDPQETQYF. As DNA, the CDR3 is TGTGCCAGCTCACTTGGGCCAGATCCCCAAGAGACCCAGTACTTC.

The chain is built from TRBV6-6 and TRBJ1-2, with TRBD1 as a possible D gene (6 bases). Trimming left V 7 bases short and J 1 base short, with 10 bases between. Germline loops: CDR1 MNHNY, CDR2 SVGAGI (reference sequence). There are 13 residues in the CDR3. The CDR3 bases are TGTGCCAGCACGGGGGCGAGTAACTATGGCTACACCTTC. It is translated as CASTGASNYGYTF.

The CDR3 is CSVGWGPYEQYF. CDR3 in DNA: TGCAGCGTTGGATGGGGGCCTTACGAGCAGTACTTC. The chain combines TRBV29-1 with TRBJ2-7, with a tentative D call TRBD1 (6 bases). CDR1 and CDR2 from the germline V gene are SQVTM and ANQGSEA. The V gene lost 4 bases and the J gene lost 4 bases, with 11 bases spanning the gap. The CDR3 is made up of 12 amino acids.

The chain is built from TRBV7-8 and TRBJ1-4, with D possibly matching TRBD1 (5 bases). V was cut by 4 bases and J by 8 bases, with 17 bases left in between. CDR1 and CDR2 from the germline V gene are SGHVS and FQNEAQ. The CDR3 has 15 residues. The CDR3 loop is CASSSGTGLGEKLFF. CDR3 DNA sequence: TGTGCCAGCAGCTCAGGGACGGGGCTGGGGGAAAAACTGTTTTTT.

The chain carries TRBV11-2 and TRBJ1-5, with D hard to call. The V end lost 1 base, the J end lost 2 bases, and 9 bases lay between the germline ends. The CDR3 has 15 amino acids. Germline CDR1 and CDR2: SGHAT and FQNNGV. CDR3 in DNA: TGTGCCAGCAGCTTAGGCGTTACGGGCAATCAGCCCCAGCATTTT. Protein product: CASSLGVTGNQPQHF.

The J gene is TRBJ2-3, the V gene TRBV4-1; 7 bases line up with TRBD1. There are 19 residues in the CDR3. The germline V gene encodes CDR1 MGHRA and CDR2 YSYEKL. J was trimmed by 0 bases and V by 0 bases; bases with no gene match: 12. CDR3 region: CASSQETGPPVYSTDTQYF. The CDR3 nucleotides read TGCGCCAGCAGCCAAGAGACAGGGCCCCCGGTTTATAGCACAGATACGCAGTATTTT.

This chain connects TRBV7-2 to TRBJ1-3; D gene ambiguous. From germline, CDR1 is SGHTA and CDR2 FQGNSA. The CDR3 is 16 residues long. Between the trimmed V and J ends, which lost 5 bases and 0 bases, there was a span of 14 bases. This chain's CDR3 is CASSPHGSLSGNTIYF. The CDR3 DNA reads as TGTGCCAGCAGCCCCCATGGCAGTCTCTCTGGAAACACCATATATTTT.

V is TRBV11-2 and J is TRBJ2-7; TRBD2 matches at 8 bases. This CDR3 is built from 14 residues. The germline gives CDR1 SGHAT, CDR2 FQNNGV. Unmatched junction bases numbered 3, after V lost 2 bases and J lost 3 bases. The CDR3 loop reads CASSLQRGRYEQYF. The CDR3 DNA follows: TGTGCCAGCAGCTTACAGCGGGGGCGCTACGAGCAGTACTTC.

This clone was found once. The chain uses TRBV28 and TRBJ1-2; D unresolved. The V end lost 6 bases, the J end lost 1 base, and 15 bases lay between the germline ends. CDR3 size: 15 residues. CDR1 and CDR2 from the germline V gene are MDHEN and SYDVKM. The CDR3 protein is CASSPSTSLNYGYTF. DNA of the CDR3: TGTGCCAGCAGCCCTTCGACGAGCCTTAACTATGGCTACACCTTC.

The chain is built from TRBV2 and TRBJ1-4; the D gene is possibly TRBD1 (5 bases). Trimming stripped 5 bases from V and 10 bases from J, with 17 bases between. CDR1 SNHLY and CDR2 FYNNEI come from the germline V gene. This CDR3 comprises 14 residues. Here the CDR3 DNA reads TGTGCCAGCAGTCTTCTCGGGCTGGGGGGAAAACTGTTTTTT. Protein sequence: CASSLLGLGGKLFF.

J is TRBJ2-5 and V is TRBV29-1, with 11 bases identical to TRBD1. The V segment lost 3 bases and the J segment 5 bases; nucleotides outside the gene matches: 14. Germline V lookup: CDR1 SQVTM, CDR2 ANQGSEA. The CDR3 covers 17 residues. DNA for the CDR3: TGCAGCGTTGATAATTTTAGGGGACAGGGGGGCCCTGAGACCCAGTACTTC. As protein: CSVDNFRGQGGPETQYF.

Here the CDR3 DNA reads TGTGCCAGCAGTTCCATGGCCTACGAGCAGTACTTC. It codes for CASSSMAYEQYF. The chain carries TRBV28 and TRBJ2-7; D uncertain. V lost 4 bases, J lost 2 bases, and 6 bases lay in between. This CDR3 spans 12 amino acids. Germline CDR1 and CDR2: MDHEN and SYDVKM.

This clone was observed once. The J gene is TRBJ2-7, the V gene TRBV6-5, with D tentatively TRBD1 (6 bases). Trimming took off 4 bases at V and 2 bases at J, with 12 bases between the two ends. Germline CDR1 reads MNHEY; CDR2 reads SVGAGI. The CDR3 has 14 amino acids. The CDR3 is CASSLQGGAYEQYF. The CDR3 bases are TGTGCCAGCAGTTTACAGGGTGGCGCCTACGAGCAGTACTTC.

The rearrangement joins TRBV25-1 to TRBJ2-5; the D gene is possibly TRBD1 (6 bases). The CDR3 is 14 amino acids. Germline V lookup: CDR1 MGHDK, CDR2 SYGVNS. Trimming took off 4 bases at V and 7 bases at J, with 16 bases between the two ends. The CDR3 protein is CASSGSTGMGTQYF. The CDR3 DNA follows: TGTGCCAGCAGTGGAAGTACAGGGATGGGGACCCAGTACTTC.

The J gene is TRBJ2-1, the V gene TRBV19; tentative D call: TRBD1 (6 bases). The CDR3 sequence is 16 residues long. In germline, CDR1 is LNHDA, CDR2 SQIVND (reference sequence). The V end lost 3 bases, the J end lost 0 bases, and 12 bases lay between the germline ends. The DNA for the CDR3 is TGTGCCAGTAGTATTCGCAGGGGCACCTCCTACAATGAGCAGTTCTTC. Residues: CASSIRRGTSYNEQFF.

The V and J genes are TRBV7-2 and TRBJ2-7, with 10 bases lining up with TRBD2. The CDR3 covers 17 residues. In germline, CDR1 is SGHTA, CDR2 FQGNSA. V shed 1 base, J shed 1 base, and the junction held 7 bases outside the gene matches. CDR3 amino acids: CASSLGLAGVVSYEQYF. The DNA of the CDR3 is TGTGCCAGCAGCTTAGGGCTAGCGGGAGTGGTTTCCTACGAGCAGTACTTC.

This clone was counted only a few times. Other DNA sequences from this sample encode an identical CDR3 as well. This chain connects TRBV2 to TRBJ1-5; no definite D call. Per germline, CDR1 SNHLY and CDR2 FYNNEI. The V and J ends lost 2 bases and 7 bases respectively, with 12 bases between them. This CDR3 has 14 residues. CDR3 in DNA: TGTGCCAGCAGTGAATCTGGGGTCGGCCAGCCCCAGCATTTT. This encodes CASSESGVGQPQHF.